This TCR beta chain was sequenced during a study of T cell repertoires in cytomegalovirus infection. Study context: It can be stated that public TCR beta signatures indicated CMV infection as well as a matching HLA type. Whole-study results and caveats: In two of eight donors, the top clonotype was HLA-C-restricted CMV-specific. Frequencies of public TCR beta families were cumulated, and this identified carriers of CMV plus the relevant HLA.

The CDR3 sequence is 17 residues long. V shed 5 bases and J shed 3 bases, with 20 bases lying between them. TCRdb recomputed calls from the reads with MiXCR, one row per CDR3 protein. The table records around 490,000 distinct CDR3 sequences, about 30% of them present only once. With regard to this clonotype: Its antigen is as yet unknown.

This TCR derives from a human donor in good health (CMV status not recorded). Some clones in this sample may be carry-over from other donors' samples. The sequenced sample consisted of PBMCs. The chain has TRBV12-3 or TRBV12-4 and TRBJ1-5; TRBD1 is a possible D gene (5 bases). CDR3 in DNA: TGTGCCAGCAGTGGGGGATCAACAATGGGGTTCAATCAGCCCCAGCATTTT. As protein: CASSGGSTMGFNQPQHF.